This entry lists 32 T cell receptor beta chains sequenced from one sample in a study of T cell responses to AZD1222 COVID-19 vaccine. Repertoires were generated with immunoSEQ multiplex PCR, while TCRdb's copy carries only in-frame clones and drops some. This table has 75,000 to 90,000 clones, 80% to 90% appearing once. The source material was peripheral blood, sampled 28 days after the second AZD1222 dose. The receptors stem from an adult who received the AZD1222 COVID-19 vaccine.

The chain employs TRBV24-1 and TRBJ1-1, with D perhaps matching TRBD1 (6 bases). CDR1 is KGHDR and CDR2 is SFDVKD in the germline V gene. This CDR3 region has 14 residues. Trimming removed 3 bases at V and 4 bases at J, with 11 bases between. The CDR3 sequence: CATSDKGGVTEAFF. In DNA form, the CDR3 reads TGTGCCACCAGTGATAAAGGGGGAGTCACTGAAGCTTTCTTT.

The CDR3 DNA is TGTGCCAGCGGACTAGCTAGTTTTAGTGAGCAGTTCTTC. It codes for CASGLASFSEQFF. The chain carries TRBV19 and TRBJ2-1; 8 bases fit TRBD2. CDR3 size: 13 residues. CDR1 and CDR2 from the germline V gene are LNHDA and SQIVND (reference sequence). Trimming cost V 9 bases and J 9 bases; bases outside gene matches: 10.

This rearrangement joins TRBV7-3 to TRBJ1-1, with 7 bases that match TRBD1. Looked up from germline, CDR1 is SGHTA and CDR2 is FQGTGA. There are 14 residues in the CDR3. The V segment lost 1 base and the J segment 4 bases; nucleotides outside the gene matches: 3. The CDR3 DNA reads TGTGCCAGCAGCTTAAGGTCAGGGGGCACTGAAGCTTTCTTT. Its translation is CASSLRSGGTEAFF.

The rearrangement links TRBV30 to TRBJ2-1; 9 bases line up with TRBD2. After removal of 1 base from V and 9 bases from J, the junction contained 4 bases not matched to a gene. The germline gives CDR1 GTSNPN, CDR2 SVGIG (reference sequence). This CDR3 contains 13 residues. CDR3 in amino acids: CAWSGGGAREQFF. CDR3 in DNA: TGTGCCTGGAGTGGCGGGGGGGCTCGTGAGCAGTTCTTC.

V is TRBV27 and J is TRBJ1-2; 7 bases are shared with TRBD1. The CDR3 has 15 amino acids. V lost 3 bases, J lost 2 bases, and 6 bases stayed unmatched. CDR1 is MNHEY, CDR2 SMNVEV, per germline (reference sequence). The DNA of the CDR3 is TGTGCCAGCAGTTTCACGCCGGGACAGAACTATGGCTACACCTTC. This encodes CASSFTPGQNYGYTF.

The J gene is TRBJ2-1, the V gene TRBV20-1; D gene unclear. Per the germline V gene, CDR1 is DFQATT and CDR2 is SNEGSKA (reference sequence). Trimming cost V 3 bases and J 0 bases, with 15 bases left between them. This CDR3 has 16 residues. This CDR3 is CSASSAGIISYNEQFF. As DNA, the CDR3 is TGCAGTGCTAGTTCGGCCGGAATTATCTCCTACAATGAGCAGTTCTTC.

The CDR3 coding sequence is TGTGCCAGCAGTGACTGGGACAGGGGTTTCAATGAGCAGTTCTTC. Its protein is CASSDWDRGFNEQFF. This chain links TRBV6-4 with TRBJ2-1; 10 bases are shared with TRBD1. CDR3 length equals 15 residues. V shed 1 base, J shed 6 bases, and the junction held 3 bases outside the gene matches. Germline CDR1 MRHNA, CDR2 SNTAGT.

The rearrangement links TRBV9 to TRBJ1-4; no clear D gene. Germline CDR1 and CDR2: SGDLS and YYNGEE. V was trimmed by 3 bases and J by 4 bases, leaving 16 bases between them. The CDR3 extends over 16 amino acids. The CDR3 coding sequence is TGTGCCAGCAGCGCACGGCCATCTCTTAATAATGAAAAACTGTTTTTT. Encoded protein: CASSARPSLNNEKLFF.

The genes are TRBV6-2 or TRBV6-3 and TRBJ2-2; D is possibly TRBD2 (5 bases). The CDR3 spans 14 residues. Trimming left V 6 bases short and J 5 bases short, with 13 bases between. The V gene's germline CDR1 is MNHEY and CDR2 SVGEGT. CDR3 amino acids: CASSSTGFTGELFF. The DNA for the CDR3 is TGTGCCAGCAGCTCTACGGGGTTTACCGGGGAGCTGTTTTTT.

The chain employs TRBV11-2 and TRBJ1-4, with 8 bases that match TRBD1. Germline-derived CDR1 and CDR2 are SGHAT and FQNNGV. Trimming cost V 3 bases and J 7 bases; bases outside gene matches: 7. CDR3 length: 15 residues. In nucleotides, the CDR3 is TGTGCCAGCAGCTTTCCGACAGGGGCGATTGAAAAACTGTTTTTT. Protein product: CASSFPTGAIEKLFF.

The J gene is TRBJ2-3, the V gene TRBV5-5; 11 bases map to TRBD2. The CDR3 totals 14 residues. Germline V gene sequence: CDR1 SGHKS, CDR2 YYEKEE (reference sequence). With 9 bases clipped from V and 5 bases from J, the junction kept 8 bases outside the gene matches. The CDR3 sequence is CATQTSGAGDTQYF. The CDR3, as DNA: TGTGCCACCCAGACTAGCGGGGCAGGAGATACGCAGTATTTT. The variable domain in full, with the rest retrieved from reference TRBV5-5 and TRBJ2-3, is DAGVTQSPTHLIKTRGQQVTLRCSPISGHKSVSWYQQVLGQGPQFIFQYYEKEERGRGNFPDRFSARQFPNYSSELNVNALLLGDSALYLCATQTSGAGDTQYFGPGTRLTVL.

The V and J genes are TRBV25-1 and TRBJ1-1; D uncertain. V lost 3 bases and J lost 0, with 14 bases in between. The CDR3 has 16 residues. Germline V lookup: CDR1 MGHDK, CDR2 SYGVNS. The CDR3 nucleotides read TGTGCCAGCAGTGAGAACGGCGTGAGGCTGAACACTGAAGCTTTCTTT. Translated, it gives CASSENGVRLNTEAFF.

The CDR3 region has the DNA TGTGCCAGCTCACCAACAAGATCGGGGACCGGGGAGCTGTTTTTT. Translating gives CASSPTRSGTGELFF. This sequence joins TRBV18 and TRBJ2-2, with D maybe TRBD2 (5 bases). This CDR3 contains 15 residues. Per germline, CDR1 KGHSH and CDR2 LQKENI. V was pared by 2 bases and J by 5 bases, with 12 bases between.

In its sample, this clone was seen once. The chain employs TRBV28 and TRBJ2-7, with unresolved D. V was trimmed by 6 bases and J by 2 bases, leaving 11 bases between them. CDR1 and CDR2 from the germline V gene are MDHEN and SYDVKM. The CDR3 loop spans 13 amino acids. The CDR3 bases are TGTGCCAGCAGGCCGACTGTCCCCTACGAGCAGTACTTC. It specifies CASRPTVPYEQYF.

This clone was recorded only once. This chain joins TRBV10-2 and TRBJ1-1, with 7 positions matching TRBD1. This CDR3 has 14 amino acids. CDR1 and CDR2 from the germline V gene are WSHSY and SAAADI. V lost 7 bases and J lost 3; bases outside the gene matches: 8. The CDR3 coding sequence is TGCGCCAGCACAGATATTACAGGGGACACTGAAGCTTTCTTT. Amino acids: CASTDITGDTEAFF.

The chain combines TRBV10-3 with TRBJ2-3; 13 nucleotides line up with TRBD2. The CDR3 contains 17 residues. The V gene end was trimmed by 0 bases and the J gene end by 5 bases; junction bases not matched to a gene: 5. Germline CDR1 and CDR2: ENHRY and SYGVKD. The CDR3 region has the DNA TGTGCCATCAGTGAGTCATCCAGACTAGCGGGGGGAGATACGCAGTATTTT. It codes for CAISESSRLAGGDTQYF.

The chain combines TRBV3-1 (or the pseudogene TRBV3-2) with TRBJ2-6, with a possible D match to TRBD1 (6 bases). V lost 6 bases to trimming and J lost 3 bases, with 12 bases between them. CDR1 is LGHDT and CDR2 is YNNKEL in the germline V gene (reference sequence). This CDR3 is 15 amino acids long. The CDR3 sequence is CASSSTGNGANVLTF. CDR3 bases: TGTGCCAGCAGTTCCACAGGGAATGGGGCCAACGTCCTGACTTTC.

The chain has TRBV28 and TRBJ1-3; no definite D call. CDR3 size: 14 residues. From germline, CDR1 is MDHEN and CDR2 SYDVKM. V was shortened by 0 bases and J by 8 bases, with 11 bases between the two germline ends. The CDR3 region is CASSLWSGSDTIYF. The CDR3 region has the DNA TGTGCCAGCAGTTTATGGTCCGGGTCGGACACCATATATTTT.

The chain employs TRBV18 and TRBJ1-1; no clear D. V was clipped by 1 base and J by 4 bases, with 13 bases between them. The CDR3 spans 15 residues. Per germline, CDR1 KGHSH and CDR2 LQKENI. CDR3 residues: CASSPREGSTTEAFF. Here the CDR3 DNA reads TGTGCCAGCTCACCACGCGAGGGTTCGACCACTGAAGCTTTCTTT.

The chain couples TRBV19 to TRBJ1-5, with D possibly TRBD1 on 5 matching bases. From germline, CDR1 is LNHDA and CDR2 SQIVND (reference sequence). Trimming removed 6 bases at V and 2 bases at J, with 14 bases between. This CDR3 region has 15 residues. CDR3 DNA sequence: TGTGCCAGTAGGGGTTCTGGGACTCGCAATCAGCCCCAGCATTTT. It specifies CASRGSGTRNQPQHF.

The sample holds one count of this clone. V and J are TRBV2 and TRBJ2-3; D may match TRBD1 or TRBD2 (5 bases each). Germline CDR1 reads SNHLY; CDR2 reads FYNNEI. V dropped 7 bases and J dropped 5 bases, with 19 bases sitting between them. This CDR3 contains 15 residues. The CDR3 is CASKTSRLGRDTQYF. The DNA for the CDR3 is TGTGCCAGCAAAACGAGTCGTTTGGGACGAGATACGCAGTATTTT.

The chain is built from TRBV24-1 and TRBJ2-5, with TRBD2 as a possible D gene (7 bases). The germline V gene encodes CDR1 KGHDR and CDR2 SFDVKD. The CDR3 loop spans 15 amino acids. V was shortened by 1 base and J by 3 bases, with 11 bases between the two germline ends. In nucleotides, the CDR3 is TGTGCCACCAGTGATTTTCGGGGGGCGGAAGAGACCCAGTACTTC. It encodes CATSDFRGAEETQYF.

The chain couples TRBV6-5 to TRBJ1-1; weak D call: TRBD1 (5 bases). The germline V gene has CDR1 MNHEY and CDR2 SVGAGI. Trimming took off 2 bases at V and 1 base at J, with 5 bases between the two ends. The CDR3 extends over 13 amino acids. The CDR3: CASSYGGNTEAFF. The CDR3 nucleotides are TGTGCCAGCAGTTACGGGGGGAACACTGAAGCTTTCTTT.

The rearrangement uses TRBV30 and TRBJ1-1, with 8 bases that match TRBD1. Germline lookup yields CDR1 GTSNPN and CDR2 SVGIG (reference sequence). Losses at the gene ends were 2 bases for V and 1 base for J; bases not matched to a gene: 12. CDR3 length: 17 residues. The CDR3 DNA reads TGTGCCTGGAGTAACGACTTTAATGACAGGGGGAACACTGAAGCTTTCTTT. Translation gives CAWSNDFNDRGNTEAFF. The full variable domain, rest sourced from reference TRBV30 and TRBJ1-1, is SQTIHQWPATLVQPVGSPLSLECTVEGTSNPNLYWYRQAAGRGLQLLFYSVGIGQISSEVPQNLSASRPQDRQFILSSKKLLLSDSGFYLCAWSNDFNDRGNTEAFFGQGTRLTVV.

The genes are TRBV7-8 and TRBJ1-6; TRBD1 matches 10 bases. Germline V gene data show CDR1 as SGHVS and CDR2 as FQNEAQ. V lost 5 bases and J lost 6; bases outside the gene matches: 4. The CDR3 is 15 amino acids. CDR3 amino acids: CASSPRDRGNSPLHF. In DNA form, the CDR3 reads TGTGCCAGCAGCCCCCGGGACAGGGGTAATTCACCCCTCCACTTT. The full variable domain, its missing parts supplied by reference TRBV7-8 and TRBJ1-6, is GAGVSQSPRYKVAKRGQDVALRCDPISGHVSLFWYQQALGQGPEFLTYFQNEAQLDKSGLPSDRFFAERPEGSVSTLKIQRTQQEDSAVYLCASSPRDRGNSPLHFGNGTRLTVT.

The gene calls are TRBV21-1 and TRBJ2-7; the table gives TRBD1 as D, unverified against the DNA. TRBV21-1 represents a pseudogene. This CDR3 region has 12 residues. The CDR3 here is CARQGALFEQYV. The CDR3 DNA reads TGTGCCAGGCAGGGGGCGCTTTTCGAGCAGTACGTC.

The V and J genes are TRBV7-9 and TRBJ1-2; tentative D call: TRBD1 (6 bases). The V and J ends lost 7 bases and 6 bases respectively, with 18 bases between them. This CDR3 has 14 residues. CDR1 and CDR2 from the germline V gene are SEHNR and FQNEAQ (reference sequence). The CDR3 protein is CASIRGAIGDGYTF. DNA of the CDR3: TGTGCCAGCATCAGGGGCGCCATAGGGGATGGCTACACCTTC.

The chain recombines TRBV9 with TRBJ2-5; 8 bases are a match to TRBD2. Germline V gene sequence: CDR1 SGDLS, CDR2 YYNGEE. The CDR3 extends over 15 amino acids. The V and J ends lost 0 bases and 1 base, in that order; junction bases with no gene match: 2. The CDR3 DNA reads TGTGCCAGCAGCGTAGCGGGGGGGCCCCAAGAGACCCAGTACTTC. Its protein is CASSVAGGPQETQYF.

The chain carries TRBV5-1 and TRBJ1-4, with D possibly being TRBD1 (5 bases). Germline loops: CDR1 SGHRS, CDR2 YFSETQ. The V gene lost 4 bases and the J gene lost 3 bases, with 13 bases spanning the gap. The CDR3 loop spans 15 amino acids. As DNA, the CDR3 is TGCGCCAGCAGCGTGTCAGGGCAACCTAATGAAAAACTGTTTTTT. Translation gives CASSVSGQPNEKLFF.

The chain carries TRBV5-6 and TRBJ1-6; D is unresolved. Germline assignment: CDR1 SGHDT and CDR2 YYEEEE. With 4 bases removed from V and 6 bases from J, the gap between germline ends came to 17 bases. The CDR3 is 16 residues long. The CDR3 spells CASSIRPQRVNSPLHF. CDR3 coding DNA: TGTGCCAGCAGCATCCGACCACAGCGAGTTAATTCACCCCTCCACTTT. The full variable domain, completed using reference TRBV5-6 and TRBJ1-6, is DAGVTQSPTHLIKTRGQQVTLRCSPKSGHDTVSWYQQALGQGPQFIFQYYEEEERQRGNFPDRFSGHQFPNYSSELNVNALLLGDSALYLCASSIRPQRVNSPLHFGNGTRLTVT.

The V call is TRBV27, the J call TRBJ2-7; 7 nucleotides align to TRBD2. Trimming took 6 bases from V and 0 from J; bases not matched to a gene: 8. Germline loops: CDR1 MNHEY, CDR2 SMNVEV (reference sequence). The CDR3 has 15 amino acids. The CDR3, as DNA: TGTGCCAGCAGCCGTACCGGGACTATCTCCTACGAGCAGTACTTC. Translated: CASSRTGTISYEQYF.

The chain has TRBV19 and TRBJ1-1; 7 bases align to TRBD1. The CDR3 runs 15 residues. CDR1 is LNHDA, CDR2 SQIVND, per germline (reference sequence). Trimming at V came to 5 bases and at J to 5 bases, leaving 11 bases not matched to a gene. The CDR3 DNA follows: TGTGCCAGTAGTCCCCTGGACAGGTTGGGAACTGAAGCTTTCTTT. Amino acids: CASSPLDRLGTEAFF.